This passage covers 9 T cell receptor beta chains from one sample sequenced in a study of CD8 T cells in Susac syndrome. Random hexamers served to reverse transcribe roughly 0.45 to 1 ug RNA. TCRdb used MiXCR to reprocess the immunoSEQ multiplex PCR reads, holding one entry per CDR3 protein. The sample shows some 200,000 distinct CDR3 sequences, 91% of them seen only once. Sequenced input: CD4+ T cells from PBMCs. All receptors derive from a human donor with Susac syndrome.

The chain joins TRBV6-1 to TRBJ2-3, with TRBD2 identical over 12 bases. This CDR3 comprises 17 residues. The V segment lost 2 bases and the J segment 2 bases; nucleotides outside the gene matches: 5. Per germline, CDR1 MNHNS and CDR2 SASEGT. In DNA form, the CDR3 reads TGTGCCAGCAGTGAACCCCCTAGCGGGAGGGCCACAGATACGCAGTATTTT. The encoded protein is CASSEPPSGRATDTQYF.

The gene calls are TRBV20-1 and TRBJ2-1; 10 bases fit TRBD2. V dropped 0 bases and J dropped 1; count of bases not matched to a gene: 9. The CDR3 consists of 18 residues. The germline gives CDR1 DFQATT, CDR2 SNEGSKA (reference sequence). The CDR3 coding sequence is TGCAGTGCTAGAGATAGAGCAGCGGGAGGGCCGTCCTACAATGAGCAGTTCTTC. Translated, it gives CSARDRAAGGPSYNEQFF.

The genes are TRBV9 and TRBJ2-5, with 9 bases aligning to TRBD2. CDR1 is SGDLS, CDR2 YYNGEE, per germline. The CDR3 length is 18 residues. The trim removed 0 bases at V and 5 bases at J, leaving 14 bases unmatched. The CDR3 coding sequence is TGTGCCAGCAGCGTAGCGAGCGCGGGGGGGCCTGAGGTGGAGACCCAGTACTTC. As protein: CASSVASAGGPEVETQYF.

The sample holds one count of this clonotype. CDR3 amino acids: CASSLDRIYYEQYF. The CDR3 DNA reads TGTGCCAGCAGTTTAGACAGAATATACTACGAGCAGTACTTC. The gene calls are TRBV6-5 and TRBJ2-7; TRBD1 might be the D (5 bases). Looked up from germline, CDR1 is MNHEY and CDR2 is SVGAGI. V was trimmed by 4 bases and J by 3 bases, leaving 13 bases between them. CDR3 size: 14 residues.

The rearrangement joins TRBV19 to TRBJ2-2; 8 nucleotides line up with TRBD1. The trim removed 6 bases at V and 7 bases at J, leaving 10 bases unmatched. The CDR3 extends over 15 amino acids. Germline values: CDR1 LNHDA, CDR2 SQIVND (reference sequence). CDR3 bases: TGTGCCAGTAGCGCCCGGACAGGGTATAACGGGGAGCTGTTTTTT. Protein product: CASSARTGYNGELFF.

V gene TRBV11-2 combines with J gene TRBJ2-7; tentatively, D is TRBD1 (6 bases). Germline CDR1 is SGHAT and CDR2 is FQNNGV. V was shortened by 1 base and J by 7 bases, with 11 bases between the two germline ends. CDR3 size: 13 residues. CDR3 protein: CASSLGTVGEQYF. The CDR3 DNA is TGTGCCAGCAGCTTAGGGACAGTTGGGGAGCAGTACTTC.

The V and J genes are TRBV10-3 and TRBJ1-2; no reliable D call. CDR1 and CDR2 from the germline V gene are ENHRY and SYGVKD. The CDR3 extends over 14 amino acids. Trimming stripped 3 bases from V and 8 bases from J, with 16 bases between. CDR3 sequence reads: CAISDSTVSKGYTF. In DNA, the CDR3 is TGTGCCATCAGTGACAGCACCGTATCGAAAGGCTACACCTTC.

This clonotype has only one observation. J is TRBJ1-1 and V is TRBV12-3 or TRBV12-4; TRBD1 aligns across 11 bases. CDR3 size: 13 residues. V lost 4 bases and J lost 8; bases outside the gene matches: 3. The CDR3 sequence: CASSSRTGGEAFF. The CDR3 DNA reads TGTGCCAGCAGTTCAAGGACAGGGGGCGAAGCTTTCTTT.

The chain is built from TRBV4-1 and TRBJ1-5, with D uncertain. The CDR3 has 14 amino acids. Per germline, CDR1 MGHRA and CDR2 YSYEKL. The V gene lost 0 bases and the J gene lost 9 bases, with 12 bases spanning the gap. CDR3 bases: TGCGCCAGCAGCCAAGACGGAGTCCCAGGGCCCCAGCATTTT. It translates to CASSQDGVPGPQHF.